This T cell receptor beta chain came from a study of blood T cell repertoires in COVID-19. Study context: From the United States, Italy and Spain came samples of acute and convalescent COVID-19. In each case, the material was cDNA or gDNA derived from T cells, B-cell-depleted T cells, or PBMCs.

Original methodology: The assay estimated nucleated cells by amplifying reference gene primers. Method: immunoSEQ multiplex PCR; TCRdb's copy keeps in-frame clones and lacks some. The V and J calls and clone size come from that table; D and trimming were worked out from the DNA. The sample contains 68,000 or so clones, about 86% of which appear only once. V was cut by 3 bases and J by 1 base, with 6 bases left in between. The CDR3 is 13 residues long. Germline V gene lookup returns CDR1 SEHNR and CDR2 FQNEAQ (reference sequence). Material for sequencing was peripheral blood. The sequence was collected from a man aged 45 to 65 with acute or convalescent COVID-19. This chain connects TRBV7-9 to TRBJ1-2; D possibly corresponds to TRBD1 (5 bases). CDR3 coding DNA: TGTGCCAGCAGCTTCGACAGTAACTATGGCTACACCTTC. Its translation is CASSFDSNYGYTF.